The entry that follows covers one T cell receptor beta chain sequence. Its antigen is still unknown. No much larger clone exists at a distance of one base, and base qualities are not known. This specimen belongs to a study of cytomegalovirus exposure and HLA in healthy donors (dated by TCRdb to 2016 to 2017). About the study as a whole: According to an earlier analysis of 587 of the donors, roughly 180 million T cells yielded over 100 million unique TCR beta sequences and around 280 Gb of sequence data. To decide whether each TCR beta V gene segment behaved as functional or pseudogenic, an earlier analysis of nearly 600 of the donors relied on high-throughput TCR beta sequencing. A later genetic analysis used genome-wide SNP genotypes for 398 of the 666 donors, treating that subset as a discovery cohort. To study patterns of TCR occurrence, a later analysis re-analyzed previously published TCR beta repertoires from 700 or so donors and added high-resolution HLA genotyping. Using immunosequencing, the study profiled T cell repertoires from fewer than 700 subjects and related those repertoires to cytomegalovirus serostatus. To predict cytomegalovirus infection status, the study brought together high-throughput TCR immunosequencing, statistical association of individual TCRs with disease status, and machine learning. Approximately 300 gigabases of sequencing data and approximately 92 million unique TCR sequences made up an early release that covered around 640 HLA-typed donors. HLA typing included class I and class II loci at four-digit resolution. Rather than drawing on any new phenotypic data, the later analysis identified candidate immune exposures from TCR beta sequences and the way those sequences occurred across donors. Roughly 5 DR-DQ haplotypes were handled as single units for association and clustering because linkage in the cohort was strong. Typing coverage differed by locus: A, B, C, DRB1 and DQB1 were typed in roughly 629-640 donors, DQA1 in approximately 520, DPA1 in around 600, and DPB1 in about 450. Besides the first cohort of 666 subjects, a separate validation cohort made up of roughly 130 different subjects was used. Among the roughly 390 genotyped donors, about 85% belonged to the genetic ancestry cluster associated with self-reported Caucasian donors. Donor age, sex, ethnicity and CMV serostatus were compiled alongside the repertoire data. The aim of the study was to test whether cataloging public T cell receptors could identify signatures of past pathogen exposure. All discovery cohort repertoires had been generated using a single sequencing platform. Across under 500 genotyped donors of the cohort, an average of about 200,000 unique TCR beta nucleotide sequences per donor were sequenced, and 15% to 20% of those sequences were non-productive.

What the study reported, not specific to this receptor: A cluster of highly shared sequence variants was judged likely to be a technical artifact of the sequencing pipeline. In vitro tests confirmed that a few of the cytomegalovirus-associated TCR beta chains recognize cytomegalovirus antigens. Most TCR sequences were observed very rarely across donors, whereas some public TCRs were present in many individuals. At a false discovery rate of 0.05, a later analysis linked some 18,000 TCR beta sequences to specific HLA alleles. In a later genetic analysis, a missense DCLRE1C variant was associated with V-gene and J-gene trimming of TCR beta chains, and the association was replicated in an independent cohort. Only TCR beta chains were sequenced in this cohort, and the absence of alpha or paired-chain data limited detectable features. According to a later genetic analysis, donors in an Asian-associated ancestry cluster had fewer N-insertions in productive TCRs than the approximately 650-donor mean. The only immune exposure information available for the cohort was CMV serostatus. Assigning TCR associations to individual alleles was difficult when HLA alleles, especially DR and DQ, strongly co-occurred. In a later analysis, several top co-occurrence clusters were reported to appear linked to parvovirus B19, influenza, CMV and Epstein-Barr virus. According to a later analysis, TCR association rates differed among HLA loci, with DRB1 alleles showing the most associated TCRs and HLA-C alleles showing the fewest. A further reported finding was that TCR beta sequences accurately predicted the HLA-A and HLA-B alleles for most subjects in the first cohort. A later analysis found that HLA-associated TCR beta chains were more clonally expanded and had lower generation probabilities than equally common non-associated chains. The study gave a list of more than 150 TCR beta chains associated with cytomegalovirus. Sequencing depth was assumed to be roughly uniform across donors in the presence/absence analyses, though that assumption may not hold. A later analysis found that most CMV-associated TCR beta chains appeared HLA-restricted, with HLA associations seemingly driven largely by CMV exposure. In both the original and validation cohorts, the classifier was reported to diagnose cytomegalovirus status with high specificity and sensitivity. It was suggested by the authors that the approach could potentially be generalized to other disease states and immunological phenotypes. The earlier analysis of 587 of the donors excluded about 16 rarely observed V segments, including chromosome 9 orphons, because counts were too low. Correlated functional status among segregating V segments might reflect linkage disequilibrium, but an unknown experimental factor could not be ruled out. Because HLA typing was unavailable for some donors at each locus, only the typed subset was used in association tests. In an earlier analysis of some 550 of the donors, most TCR beta V segments were observed in productive rearrangements about 87% or about 30% of the time, broadly matching IMGT annotations.

The cohort was made up of hundreds of healthy bone marrow donors. At the time of sampling, all cohort members were nominally healthy, though unrecorded immune exposures were likely present. The donor tested CMV seronegative, placing the donor among the roughly 340 seronegative members of the cohort. A peripheral blood sample was collected from each donor, and TCR beta sequencing was performed on peripheral blood mononuclear cells. Genomic DNA extraction from the blood cell samples was performed with the Qiagen DNeasy Blood Extraction Kit. Library preparation was by the immunoSEQ multiplex PCR assay. For the multiplex PCR, a mixture combining 60 forward primers for TCR Vbeta segments and 13 reverse primers for TCR Jbeta segments was used. The CDR3 region of rearranged TCR beta genes was amplified from genomic DNA with a multiplex PCR assay. The Illumina HiSeq System was used to sequence the amplified TCR beta libraries as 87-base-pair reads. From the authors' description of their analysis: A later analysis counted tens of millions of unique TCR beta chains across the 500 to 850 repertoires, and around 12 million of these chains were shared by at least two donors. A nearest-neighbor algorithm error-corrected the raw reads and collapsed the reads into unique sequences, merging closely related sequences to remove PCR and sequencing errors. CDR3 sequences were aligned to IMGT reference sequences to assign V, D and J gene segments. For a sequence to be retained, a match of at least six nucleotides was required to both a V gene segment and a J gene segment. A rearrangement was called productive if the CDR3 had no stop codons and remained in frame with V and J, and every other rearrangement was called non-productive. Following IMGT convention, CDR3 was defined as the stretch from the second conserved V-encoded cysteine to the conserved J-encoded phenylalanine. The earlier analysis of some 540 of the donors excluded any sequence lacking an unambiguous match to a single V gene segment. An earlier analysis of fewer than 650 of the donors classified V segments as functional when productive rearrangements were above 56.7% and as segregating when the standard deviation between donors was above 5%. A statistical classification framework was built for diagnosing cytomegalovirus status from the catalog of TCR beta chain sequences. A later analysis assigned V and J genes by comparing TCR nucleotide sequences with IMGT/GENE-DB human TR gene sequences. In a later analysis, CDR3 sequences and most-parsimonious VDJ recombination scenarios were assigned using the TCRdist pipeline. A later analysis defined each TCR beta chain by its CDR3 amino acid sequence plus V-gene family, and excluded reads lacking a unique V-gene family. To address suspected cross-contamination and a sequencing artifact, a later analysis removed approximately 590 highly shared, low-generation-probability nucleotide sequences. A later analysis calculated a clonal expansion index for each public chain from normalized within-repertoire ranks of inferred template counts. In a later analysis, generation probabilities were computed using a VDJ recombination model fitted to out-of-frame rearrangements, and the results were checked against IGoR. In a later analysis, hypergeometric tests were used to score TCR-TCR, TCR-HLA and TCR-CMV co-occurrence, with a repertoire-size bias correction applied to TCR pairs. To estimate false discovery rates, a later analysis permuted the HLA or CMV assignments 20 times. In a later analysis, co-occurring TCRs were grouped with DBSCAN, and TCRdist sequence similarity was added when clustering was performed within HLA-allele-positive subsets. For co-occurrence clustering, repertoires with fewer than 30,000 or more than 120,000 public chains were excluded, along with four or five repertoires with anomalous nucleotide sharing. The clones in this table, taken by TCRdb from immuneACCESS, are in-frame only. Not every clone is retained; where verified, under half of the shortfall comes from an unresolved V gene, and the cause of the rest is unknown. Clone size and V and J calls were adopted from that table, with D and trimming inferred from the DNA. This sample comprises about 150,000 clones, less than 10% of them detected only once. Clones ranked in the top ten supply 1.8% of the sample.

Source material: PBMCs. The TCR sequence derives from a man aged 45-65 years in good health and CMV-seronegative.

The CDR3 has the sequence CASSAQGSYYGYTF. The base sequence is TGTGCCAGCAGCGCCCAGGGGTCTTACTATGGCTACACCTTC. In this chain, TRBV9 is recombined with TRBJ1-2, and possibly TRBD1, on 6 matching bases. The CDR3 goes from the cysteine to the phenylalanine over 14 residues. The kept DNA is CDR3 alone, 42 bases in frame from the first base. CDR1 is given as SGDLS and CDR2 as YYNGEE, both from the germline V gene. V sheds 3 bases and J sheds 3 bases, leaving 12 bases between their ends.